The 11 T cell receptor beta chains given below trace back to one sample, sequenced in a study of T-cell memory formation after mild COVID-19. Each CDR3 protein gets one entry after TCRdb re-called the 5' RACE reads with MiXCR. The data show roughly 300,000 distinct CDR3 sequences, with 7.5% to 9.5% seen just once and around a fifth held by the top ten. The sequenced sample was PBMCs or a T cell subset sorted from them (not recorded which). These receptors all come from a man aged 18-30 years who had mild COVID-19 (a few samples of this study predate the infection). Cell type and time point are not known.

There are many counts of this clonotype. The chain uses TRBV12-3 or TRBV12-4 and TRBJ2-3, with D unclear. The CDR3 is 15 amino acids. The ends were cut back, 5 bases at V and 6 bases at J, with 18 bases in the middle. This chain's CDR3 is CASSPSSTSSDTQYF. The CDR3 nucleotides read TGTGCCAGCAGTCCTAGTAGCACCTCCTCGGATACGCAGTATTTT.

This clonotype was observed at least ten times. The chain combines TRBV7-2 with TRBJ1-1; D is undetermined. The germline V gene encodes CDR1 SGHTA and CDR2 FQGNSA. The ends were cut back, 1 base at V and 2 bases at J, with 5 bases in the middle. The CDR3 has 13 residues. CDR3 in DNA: TGTGCCAGCAGCTTAGGCCATAACACTGAAGCTTTCTTT. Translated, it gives CASSLGHNTEAFF.

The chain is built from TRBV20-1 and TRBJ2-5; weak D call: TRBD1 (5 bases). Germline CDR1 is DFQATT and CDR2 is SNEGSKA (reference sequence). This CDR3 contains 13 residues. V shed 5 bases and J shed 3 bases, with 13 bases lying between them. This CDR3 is CSALDRTKETQYF. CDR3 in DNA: TGCAGTGCTCTAGACCGGACAAAAGAGACCCAGTACTTC.

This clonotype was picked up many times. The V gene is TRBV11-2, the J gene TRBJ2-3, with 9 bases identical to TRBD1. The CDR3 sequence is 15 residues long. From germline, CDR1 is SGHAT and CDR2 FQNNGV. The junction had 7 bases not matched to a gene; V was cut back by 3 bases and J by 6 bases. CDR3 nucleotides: TGTGCCAGCAGCTTTCGGGACAGGGTCCCGGATACGCAGTATTTT. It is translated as CASSFRDRVPDTQYF.

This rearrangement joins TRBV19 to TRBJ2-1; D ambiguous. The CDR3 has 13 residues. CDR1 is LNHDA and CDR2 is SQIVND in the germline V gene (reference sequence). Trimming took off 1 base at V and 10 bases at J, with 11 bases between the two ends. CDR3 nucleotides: TGTGCCAGTAGTATAGGTCGGAGCCGGGAGCAGTTCTTC. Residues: CASSIGRSREQFF.

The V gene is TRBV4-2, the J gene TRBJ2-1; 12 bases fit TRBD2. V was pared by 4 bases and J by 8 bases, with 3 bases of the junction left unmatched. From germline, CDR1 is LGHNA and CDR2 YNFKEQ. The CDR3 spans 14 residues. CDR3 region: CASSPSGGAYEQFF. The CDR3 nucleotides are TGTGCCAGCAGCCCTAGCGGGGGGGCCTATGAGCAGTTCTTC.

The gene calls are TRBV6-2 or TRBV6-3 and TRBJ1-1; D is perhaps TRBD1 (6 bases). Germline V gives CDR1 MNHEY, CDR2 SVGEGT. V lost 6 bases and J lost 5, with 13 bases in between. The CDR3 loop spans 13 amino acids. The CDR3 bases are TGTGCCAGCAGCGAACAGGGTACAACTGAAGCTTTCTTT. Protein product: CASSEQGTTEAFF.

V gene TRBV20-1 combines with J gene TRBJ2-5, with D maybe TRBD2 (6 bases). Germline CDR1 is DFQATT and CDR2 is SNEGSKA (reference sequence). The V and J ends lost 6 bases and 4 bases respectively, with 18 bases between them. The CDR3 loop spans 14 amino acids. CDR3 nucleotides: TGCAGTGCCAATGACCGGGGGAGAGGAGAGACCCAGTACTTC. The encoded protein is CSANDRGRGETQYF.

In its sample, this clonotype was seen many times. CDR3 amino acids: CASSIGQAQNEKLFF. CDR3 DNA: TGTGCCAGCAGCATCGGACAGGCACAGAATGAAAAACTGTTTTTT. V usage is TRBV12-3 or TRBV12-4 and J usage is TRBJ1-4, with 7 bases aligning to TRBD1. The length of the CDR3 is 15 residues. V trimming: 6 bases; J trimming: 5 bases; junction bases outside the gene matches: 9.

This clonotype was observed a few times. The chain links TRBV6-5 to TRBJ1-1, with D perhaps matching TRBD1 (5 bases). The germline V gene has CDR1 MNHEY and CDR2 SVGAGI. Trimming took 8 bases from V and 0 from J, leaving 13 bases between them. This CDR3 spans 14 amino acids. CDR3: CASYTGTVNTEAFF. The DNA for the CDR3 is TGTGCCAGCTACACCGGGACGGTGAACACTGAAGCTTTCTTT.

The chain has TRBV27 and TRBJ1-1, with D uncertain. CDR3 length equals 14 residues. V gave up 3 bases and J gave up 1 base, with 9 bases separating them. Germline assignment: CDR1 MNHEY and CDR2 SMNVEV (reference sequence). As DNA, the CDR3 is TGTGCCAGCAGTTTCGCCGTCAGGAACACTGAAGCTTTCTTT. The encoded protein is CASSFAVRNTEAFF.